The rows below give T cell receptor beta chains drawn from one sample of a study of shared clonotypes between healthy human individuals. Clones were read by immunoSEQ multiplex PCR, and TCRdb kept only the in-frame ones, dropping some. The sample has 2 million to 3 million clones; over 85% are singletons. The sample consisted of naive CD4+ T cells from PBMCs. These TCRs come from a man younger than 35 in good health. Some clones in this sample may be carry-over from other donors' samples. The CDR3 runs from the conserved cysteine through the conserved F or W. The order of the fields is D gene, V gene, J gene, clone size, CDR3 DNA, CDR3 protein. D genes are given only for firm matches. Clone size appears in some rows only: once, few, many, or a class for an expanded clone.

TRBD2	TRBV10-1	TRBJ2-7	.	TGCGCCAGCAGTGGAACCAGACCGGGACTAGCGGGCCCGAGCTCCTACGAGCAGTACTTC	CASSGTRPGLAGPSSYEQYF
.	TRBV7-9	TRBJ2-1	.	TGTGCCAGCAGCGAGACCCTCTCGAACAATGAGCAGTTCTTC	CASSETLSNNEQFF
.	TRBV28	TRBJ2-3	.	TGTGCCATCCGGGGAGGGGGAGATACGCAGTATTTT	CAIRGGGDTQYF
.	TRBV5-1	TRBJ2-7	.	TGCGCCAGCAGGGCCACCATCGGGGGCTCCTACGAGCAGTACTTC	CASRATIGGSYEQYF
.	TRBV28	TRBJ2-6	.	TGTGCCAGCAGTCAACAGGGACGCTCTGGGGCCAACGTCCTGACTTTC	CASSQQGRSGANVLTF
TRBD1	TRBV10-3	TRBJ2-5	.	TGTGCCATCAGTGAGGCGGACAGGGATCGGAAGACCCAGTACTTC	CAISEADRDRKTQYF
.	TRBV5-4	TRBJ2-3	.	TGTGCCAGCAGCTCGGCCCAGGTTAGGACAGATACGCAGTATTTT	CASSSAQVRTDTQYF
.	TRBV7-2	TRBJ2-7	.	TGTGCCAGCAGCTTAGGGGCTAGCAGCAAGCAGTACTTC	CASSLGASSKQYF
.	TRBV9	TRBJ2-2	.	TGTGCCAGCAGCCTTCGGCTCGCCGGGGAGCTGTTTTTT	CASSLRLAGELFF
.	TRBV4-3	TRBJ1-1	.	TGCGCCAGCAGCCAATACTCTATGGGACAAACCGGGACTGAAGCTTTCTTT	CASSQYSMGQTGTEAFF
.	TRBV5-1	TRBJ2-5	once	TGCGCCAGCAGCCAGGCAACCGCCGGGAAGGAGACCCAGTACTTC	CASSQATAGKETQYF
.	TRBV18	TRBJ2-5	.	TGTGCCAGCTCACAGGGTCTTCCGGAGACCCAGTACTTC	CASSQGLPETQYF
.	TRBV19	TRBJ2-5	once	TGTGCCAGTAGTACCCGGGGCAGGGGTACAGAGACCCAGTACTTC	CASSTRGRGTETQYF
.	TRBV7-3	TRBJ1-1	once	TGTGCCAGCAGCTTGGACAGAAACACTGAAGCTTTCTTT	CASSLDRNTEAFF
TRBD1	TRBV6-1	TRBJ1-5	.	TGTGCCAGCAGTGAAAGGAAGGTAGGGGGCGGTCAGCCCCAGCATTTT	CASSERKVGGGQPQHF
TRBD1	TRBV5-1	TRBJ1-1	.	TGCGCCAGCAGCTTGGTACAGGGGGCGCCGTACACTGAAGCTTTCTTT	CASSLVQGAPYTEAFF
.	TRBV5-1	TRBJ2-5	.	TGCGCCAGCAGCTTGACCTCAGAGACCCAGTACTTC	CASSLTSETQYF
.	TRBV11-3	TRBJ2-7	.	TGTGCCAGCAGCTTAGTCGGGGATTACTACGAGCAGTACTTC	CASSLVGDYYEQYF
.	TRBV6-6	TRBJ2-5	.	TGTGCCAGCAGTTACTATGTGCGAGGCCAAGAGACCCAGTACTTC	CASSYYVRGQETQYF
.	TRBV7-2	TRBJ2-1	.	TGTGCCATTGGGGATCCCCTGGGCAATGAGCAGTTCTTC	CAIGDPLGNEQFF
TRBD1	TRBV28	TRBJ1-2	.	TGTGCCAGCAGTTCCCCCAGCCTCGGGACAGGAAGATCTAACTATGGCTACACCTTC	CASSSPSLGTGRSNYGYTF
.	TRBV11-1	TRBJ2-7	.	TGTGCCAGCAGCTTAGACACAGCCCTTGGCACCTACGAGCAGTACTTC	CASSLDTALGTYEQYF
.	TRBV9	TRBJ2-2	.	TGTGCCAGCAGCGTAGCCAGCGGAGCCGGGGAGCTGTTTTTT	CASSVASGAGELFF
.	TRBV19	TRBJ1-3	once	TGTGCCTCCCCGGGGCCTACACCAGTGAGAGGAAACACCATATATTTT	CASPGPTPVRGNTIYF
TRBD2	TRBV7-3	TRBJ2-7	.	TGTGCCAGCAGCTTGGGCGGGAGCTTTTCCGAGCAGTACTTC	CASSLGGSFSEQYF
.	TRBV28	TRBJ2-2	few	TGTGCCAGCGGGATCCGGCTTCGGGAGCTGTTTTTT	CASGIRLRELFF
.	TRBV7-3	TRBJ2-7	.	TGTGCCAGCAGCTTAATGGGATGGGTCCACGAGCAGTACTTC	CASSLMGWVHEQYF
TRBD1	TRBV5-4	TRBJ2-7	.	TGTGCCAGCAGCTTGGAACGGGGGACAGGGCATGAGGAGCAGTACTTC	CASSLERGTGHEEQYF
TRBD2	TRBV2	TRBJ2-7	.	TGTGCCAGCATTGGACTAGCCTTCTACGAGCAGTACTTC	CASIGLAFYEQYF
.	TRBV19	TRBJ1-2	.	TGTGCCAGTAGTCATCGGGACACTAACTATGGCTACACCTTC	CASSHRDTNYGYTF
.	TRBV14	TRBJ1-1	.	TGTGCCAGCAGCCAAGGTCCCCCTCACACTGAAGCTTTCTTT	CASSQGPPHTEAFF
TRBD2	TRBV6-5	TRBJ2-5	.	TGTGCCAGCAGACCTTTAGCGGGAGGGAAAGAGACCCAGTACTTC	CASRPLAGGKETQYF
.	TRBV21-1	TRBJ1-4	.	TGTGCCAGCAGCCAGTCGGGACTCCGCAGACAGGGCCACAATGAAAAACTGTTTTTT	CASSQSGLRRQGHNEKLFF
.	TRBV5-1	TRBJ2-5	.	TGCGCCAGCAGCTTGGGACACAATCCCGAAGGGACCCAGTACTTC	CASSLGHNPEGTQYF
TRBD2	TRBV14	TRBJ2-2	.	TGTGCCAGCAGCCAATTATCGGGAGGGCTAAGCGGGGAGCTGTTTTTT	CASSQLSGGLSGELFF
.	TRBV7-3	TRBJ2-3	.	TGTGCCAGCAGCCTCCACCGAGGCACGCAGTATTTT	CASSLHRGTQYF
.	TRBV19	TRBJ2-3	few	TGTGCCAGTAGTATGCAGGGCTTAGATACGCAGTATTTT	CASSMQGLDTQYF
.	TRBV4-1	TRBJ2-1	once	TGCGCCAGCAGCCAAGGGCTGGGATCAAGACAGTTCTTC	CASSQGLGSRQFF
.	TRBV20-1	TRBJ2-1	once	TGCAGTGCTAGTATTAATGAGCAGTTCTTC	CSASINEQFF
.	TRBV4-3	TRBJ1-2	.	TGCGCCAGCAGTCAAGATCCGGGGACGGGAAGGAGCTACACCTTC	CASSQDPGTGRSYTF
.	TRBV5-4	TRBJ2-7	.	TGTGCCAGCAGCTGGAGTGGGACCCGGGGGCGCGAGCAGTACTTC	CASSWSGTRGREQYF